This T cell receptor beta chain was obtained from a study of radiation and T cells in renal cell carcinoma. On the study more broadly: Nephrectomy followed 15 Gy stereotactic body radiation by 4 weeks. Study results and limitations: In blood, top tumor clones expanded by 2 weeks, shrinking by 4.

Comment on this clone: Its antigen is not identified.

Measured with immunoSEQ multiplex PCR; TCRdb has only the in-frame clones, and not every one. Of about 21,000 clones detected, roughly 80% appear once; the ten largest clones hold about 37%. Germline CDR1 LNHDA, CDR2 SQIVND (reference sequence). Trimming cost V 7 bases and J 0 bases, with 13 bases left between them. The CDR3 has 16 amino acids. Time point in this sample: baseline pretreatment blood. Treatment given: 15 Gy SBRT to primary tumor, nephrectomy 4 weeks later. The sequencing here drew on blood, taken from a patient whose treatment included radiotherapy and nephrectomy. This sequence was found in a man aged 60 to 69 with renal cell carcinoma. The chain recombines TRBV19 with TRBJ2-6, with a possible D match to TRBD1 (6 bases). In DNA, the CDR3 is TGTGCCAGTAATGGGGACACATCCTCTGGGGCCAACGTCCTGACTTTC. Protein: CASNGDTSSGANVLTF.